This is a list of T cell receptor beta chains from one sample in a study of blood T cells in healthy people across ages. MiXCR, run by TCRdb on the 5' RACE reads, gives a single entry per CDR3 protein. The table has 600,000 to 800,000 distinct CDR3 sequences, 52% seen once. The sequencing sample was made of blood. Receptor source: a woman of 80 years or more in good health. Each CDR3 is given with its conserved first and last residue. D genes are given only for firm matches. Rows give clone size only sometimes, using once, few, many, or a class for an expanded clone.

cdr3_nt | cdr3_aa | j_call | clone_size | v_call | d_call
TGCGCCAGCAGCGCGCTAGCGGGAGCCACAGATACGCAGTATTTT | CASSALAGATDTQYF | TRBJ2-3 | many | TRBV5-1 | TRBD2
TGCGCCAGCAGCCACCCCGGACATGTCTACGAGCAGTACTTC | CASSHPGHVYEQYF | TRBJ2-7 | many | TRBV4-1 | .
TGTGCCAGCAGCCCATACTACCCCGGTAGGCTAGCGGGCGCCTCCTTCGAGCAGTACTTC | CASSPYYPGRLAGASFEQYF | TRBJ2-7 | many | TRBV7-2 | TRBD2
TGTGCCAGCAGTGCTGGGTTCTACGAGCAGTACTTC | CASSAGFYEQYF | TRBJ2-7 | many | TRBV25-1 | .
TGCGCCAGCAGCCTCCAGTGGACAGGGGGCATACAGCCCCAGCATTTT | CASSLQWTGGIQPQHF | TRBJ1-5 | few | TRBV4-1 | TRBD1
TGTGCCAGCAGCTTCCGACAAGATGAGCAGTTCTTC | CASSFRQDEQFF | TRBJ2-1 | . | TRBV7-9 | .
TGTGCCAGCAGTCACGTAAGACTCGTCCTAGCGGGATCCGACCGATACAATGAGCAGTTCTTC | CASSHVRLVLAGSDRYNEQFF | TRBJ2-1 | . | TRBV2 | TRBD2
TGCAGTGCTAGAGAGTGGCTGTTGGGGTTAGAGACCCAGTACTTC | CSAREWLLGLETQYF | TRBJ2-5 | . | TRBV20-1 | .
TGCAGTGCTAGACCCGGTCGACAGAATTCACCCCTCCACTTT | CSARPGRQNSPLHF | TRBJ1-6 | many | TRBV20-1 | .
TGCGCCAGCACTCCAGGCAGGGGGAATAATGAGCAGTACTTC | CASTPGRGNNEQYF | TRBJ2-5 | . | TRBV5-1 | TRBD1
TGTGCCAGCAGTTTCGGGACAGGGGTCACTGAAGCTTTCTTT | CASSFGTGVTEAFF | TRBJ1-1 | . | TRBV27 | TRBD1
TGTGCCAGCAGCCGGACTAGCCCCCCCTACAATGAGCAGTTCTTC | CASSRTSPPYNEQFF | TRBJ2-1 | many | TRBV7-2 | TRBD2
TGTGCCAGCACTATAGACAGGGGGATCTCTGGCTACACCTTC | CASTIDRGISGYTF | TRBJ1-2 | few | TRBV6-6 | TRBD1
TGCGCCAGCAGCCAAGATCGGGGTACCACCTACGAGCAGTACTTC | CASSQDRGTTYEQYF | TRBJ2-7 | many | TRBV4-1 | .
TGTGCCAGCAGCACTAAGACCGGGACAGGGGCCACTGAAGCTTTCTTT | CASSTKTGTGATEAFF | TRBJ1-1 | . | TRBV7-9 | TRBD1
TGTGCCAGCAGCCCCGGGGGGGGCTCGCTGCCCCAGCATTTT | CASSPGGGSLPQHF | TRBJ1-5 | . | TRBV3-1 | .
TGTGCCAGCAGTCCAGGGAAAGATGGCTACACCTTC | CASSPGKDGYTF | TRBJ1-2 | . | TRBV11-2 | .
TGTGCCAGCAGCCAAGATGGGACCCGAACAGATACGCAGTATTTT | CASSQDGTRTDTQYF | TRBJ2-3 | . | TRBV3-1 | .
TGCAGTGCTGAGACAGGGGAAAAACTGTTTTTT | CSAETGEKLFF | TRBJ1-4 | . | TRBV20-1 | TRBD1
TGTGCCAGCAGTTCGGGGACAGGGGGCCCCCATAATTCACCCCTCCACTTT | CASSSGTGGPHNSPLHF | TRBJ1-6 | . | TRBV6-5 | TRBD1
TGTGCCAGCAGCCAAGAAGGGAGGTACAATGAGCAGTTCTTC | CASSQEGRYNEQFF | TRBJ2-1 | few | TRBV3-1 | .
TGTGCCAGCAGCTACGGGACTAGCGCCTACGAGCAGTACTTC | CASSYGTSAYEQYF | TRBJ2-7 | many | TRBV3-1 | TRBD2
TGTGCCAGCAGGGACGGGGCGAACACTGAAGCTTTCTTT | CASRDGANTEAFF | TRBJ1-1 | few | TRBV2 | .
TGCGCCAGCAGCCCCGGGTGGGAGCTGTTTTTT | CASSPGWELFF | TRBJ2-2 | . | TRBV5-1 | .
TGTGCCAGCAACCCGGGGCCCTACACAGATACGCAGTATTTT | CASNPGPYTDTQYF | TRBJ2-3 | . | TRBV27 | .
TGCAGTGCTGTCCGGGACAGGGCCTATGGCTACACCTTC | CSAVRDRAYGYTF | TRBJ1-2 | few | TRBV20-1 | TRBD1
TGCGCCAGCAGCCAAGGGGACTATCACAATGAGCAGTTCTTC | CASSQGDYHNEQFF | TRBJ2-1 | . | TRBV4-3 | TRBD2
TGCGCCAGCAGGACTAGCGGGATCTACAATGAGCAGTTCTTC | CASRTSGIYNEQFF | TRBJ2-1 | many | TRBV10-2 | TRBD2
TGCAGCGTTGAAAATCCGACGGGTCAAGGCTACACCTTC | CSVENPTGQGYTF | TRBJ1-2 | . | TRBV29-1 | .
TGTGCCAGCAGTTGGACAGGAGGGACAGATACGCAGTATTTT | CASSWTGGTDTQYF | TRBJ2-3 | many | TRBV27 | .
TGCAGTGCTAGGGCCCGACGGGGCTCCTACGAGCAGTACTTC | CSARARRGSYEQYF | TRBJ2-7 | once | TRBV20-1 | .
TGTGCCAGCAGTTTAATTCGCCCGGACAGGGCGAATAGCAATCAGCCCCAGCATTTT | CASSLIRPDRANSNQPQHF | TRBJ1-5 | few | TRBV27 | TRBD1
TGTGCCAGCAGCTTATACCCCTACGAGCAGTACTTC | CASSLYPYEQYF | TRBJ2-7 | once | TRBV7-9 | .
TGTGCCAGCAGCGTAGGACATGGGGGGGCCCAAGAGACCCAGTACTTC | CASSVGHGGAQETQYF | TRBJ2-5 | many | TRBV9 | .
TGTGCCAGCAGCTTAATGCAGGGGAGGAACACCGGGGAGCTGTTTTTT | CASSLMQGRNTGELFF | TRBJ2-2 | . | TRBV7-3 | .
TGTGCCAGCAGTGTCAGTTTTTCGGATACGCAGTATTTT | CASSVSFSDTQYF | TRBJ2-3 | few | TRBV2 | .
TGTGCCAGCAGCTTTGGGGACAGATCCTCCTACAATGAGCAGTTCTTC | CASSFGDRSSYNEQFF | TRBJ2-1 | many | TRBV11-2 | TRBD1
TGCAGTCCAATCGAAGGGTATGGCTACACCTTC | CSPIEGYGYTF | TRBJ1-2 | once | TRBV20-1 | .
TGTGCCAGCTCACCACCACAGTCCGGCGTTAATGAAAAACTGTTTTTT | CASSPPQSGVNEKLFF | TRBJ1-4 | . | TRBV18 | .
TGTGCCAGCAGCCGAAGGGGGGCCGGCCTGCAGCCCCAGCATTTT | CASSRRGAGLQPQHF | TRBJ1-5 | . | TRBV28 | .
TGTGCCAGCAGCGTAGTTGCCGGGGATACGCAGTATTTT | CASSVVAGDTQYF | TRBJ2-3 | . | TRBV7-2 | .
TGCAGTGCTAGAGATCGGGGCGGGAGAATGAATGAGCAGTTCTTC | CSARDRGGRMNEQFF | TRBJ2-1 | once | TRBV20-1 | TRBD2
TGTGCCAGCAGCCCGTGGTCAGCTAGCACAGATACGCAGTATTTT | CASSPWSASTDTQYF | TRBJ2-3 | . | TRBV7-2 | .
TGTGCCAGCAGTGAATCACGGGGCTCTGGCACCCTCCACTTT | CASSESRGSGTLHF | TRBJ1-6 | . | TRBV25-1 | .
TGCAGTGCTAGGGGTAGGGAGTCACCCTACGAGCAGTACTTC | CSARGRESPYEQYF | TRBJ2-7 | . | TRBV20-1 | .
TGCAGTGCTAGTCGGGAGGTTGAGCAGTTCTTC | CSASREVEQFF | TRBJ2-1 | many | TRBV20-1 | TRBD2
TGTGCCACTTCCCGACAGGGAGTGGAAGAGACCCAGTACTTC | CATSRQGVEETQYF | TRBJ2-5 | . | TRBV24-1 | TRBD1
TGCAGCGTCTCGGTAGGGACCATCTATGAAAAACTGTTTTTT | CSVSVGTIYEKLFF | TRBJ1-4 | . | TRBV29-1 | .
TGCGCCACCACCGGACAGGGAACGACCGGGGAGCTGTTTTTT | CATTGQGTTGELFF | TRBJ2-2 | many | TRBV5-1 | TRBD1
TGTGCCAGCAGCTCACTGGCGAACACTGAAGCTTTCTTT | CASSSLANTEAFF | TRBJ1-1 | few | TRBV7-2 | .
TGTGCCAGCAGCCAAGATGGGGGGTACGAGCAGTACTTC | CASSQDGGYEQYF | TRBJ2-7 | . | TRBV4-3 | .
TGTGCCAGCAGCCCTGTTGCGGGGCCGGGGGAGACCCAGTACTTC | CASSPVAGPGETQYF | TRBJ2-5 | . | TRBV5-4 | .
TGTGCCAGCAGTAAGGACAGAAACACAGATACGCAGTATTTT | CASSKDRNTDTQYF | TRBJ2-3 | many | TRBV28 | .
TGTGCCAGCAGCTTCTATAATTCACCCCTCCACTTT | CASSFYNSPLHF | TRBJ1-6 | few | TRBV7-8 | .
TGTGCCACTCTTATTGGGACCGGGGAGCTGTTTTTT | CATLIGTGELFF | TRBJ2-2 | . | TRBV10-3 | .
TGTGCCAGCAGCAAAACGACAGGACACAATCAGCCCCAGCATTTT | CASSKTTGHNQPQHF | TRBJ1-5 | . | TRBV7-9 | .
TGTGCCAGCAGCTTAGAGGGGATATTCATGAACACTGAAGCTTTCTTT | CASSLEGIFMNTEAFF | TRBJ1-1 | . | TRBV7-3 | .
TGCAGTGCTAGAACGACAGAATACAATGAGCAGTTCTTC | CSARTTEYNEQFF | TRBJ2-1 | once | TRBV20-1 | .
TGTGCCAGCTCACCACGGCTAACTGGTTCGGGCTCCCGCTACGAGCAGTACTTC | CASSPRLTGSGSRYEQYF | TRBJ2-7 | many | TRBV18 | .
TGTGCCAGCAGCCCGAGGACGCCTCCCCTCGGCGGGGAGCTGTTTTTT | CASSPRTPPLGGELFF | TRBJ2-2 | . | TRBV7-2 | .